A selection of T cell receptor beta chains follows, all from one sample in a study of cytomegalovirus exposure and HLA in healthy donors. Generated by immunoSEQ multiplex PCR, the TCRdb table keeps only in-frame clones and is missing some. The sample shows about 160,000 clones, around 78% of them seen only once. The material sequenced was PBMCs. The receptors come from a woman between 35 and 50 years old in good health and CMV-seropositive. CDR3s include the opening cysteine and the closing phenylalanine or tryptophan. D genes are given only for firm matches. The size field is filled for only some rows; it gives once, few, many or a size class.

clone_size	v_call	d_call	j_call	cdr3_aa	cdr3_nt
NA	TRBV6-1	NA	TRBJ2-1	CASSEGSASYNEQFF	TGTGCCAGCAGTGAAGGGAGCGCCTCCTACAATGAGCAGTTCTTC
NA	TRBV30	NA	TRBJ2-1	CAWTLPGKDEQFF	TGTGCCTGGACCCTCCCGGGGAAGGATGAGCAGTTCTTC
NA	TRBV5-1	TRBD1	TRBJ1-5	CASSKDGQGANQPQHF	TGCGCCAGCAGCAAGGACGGACAGGGGGCGAATCAGCCCCAGCATTTT
NA	TRBV30	TRBD2	TRBJ2-7	CACSSGPSYEQYF	TGTGCCTGTTCTAGCGGACCCTCCTACGAGCAGTACTTC
NA	TRBV27	NA	TRBJ2-1	CASRPTVITNEQFF	TGTGCCAGCAGGCCCACAGTGATTACCAATGAGCAGTTCTTC
NA	TRBV7-6	TRBD2	TRBJ2-5	CASSLMSGGAFVETQYF	TGTGCCAGCAGCTTAATGAGCGGGGGGGCGTTCGTGGAGACCCAGTACTTC
NA	TRBV27	NA	TRBJ2-7	CASSLWGGSEQYF	TGTGCCAGCAGTTTATGGGGGGGCTCCGAGCAGTACTTC
NA	TRBV30	NA	TRBJ1-1	CAWSPGLEAFF	TGTGCCTGGAGCCCGGGACTCGAAGCTTTCTTT
NA	TRBV30	NA	TRBJ1-4	CAWSGGRSYEKLFF	TGTGCCTGGAGCGGGGGGAGGTCATATGAAAAACTGTTTTTT
NA	TRBV7-9	TRBD1	TRBJ1-2	CSSSEGQGRYSDGYTF	TGTTCCAGCAGCGAGGGACAGGGAAGATATAGCGATGGCTACACCTTC
NA	TRBV4-3	TRBD1	TRBJ1-1	CASSLALPGQGLNTEAFF	TGCGCCAGCAGCCTAGCCCTTCCGGGACAGGGCCTGAACACTGAAGCTTTCTTT
NA	TRBV5-1	TRBD1	TRBJ1-4	CASSLTGLGEKLFF	TGCGCCAGCAGCCTGACAGGGTTAGGTGAAAAACTGTTTTTT
NA	TRBV5-1	NA	TRBJ1-6	CASSLEQGNSPLHF	TGCGCCAGCAGCTTGGAACAGGGCAATTCACCCCTCCACTTT
few	TRBV5-1	NA	TRBJ2-7	CASSPDRSYEQYF	TGCGCCAGCAGCCCGGACAGAAGCTACGAGCAGTACTTC
few	TRBV28	TRBD1	TRBJ2-3	CASSTDRGNTDTQYF	TGTGCCAGCAGTACGGACAGGGGGAACACAGATACGCAGTATTTT
NA	TRBV20-1	NA	TRBJ1-1	CSAKAGFEAFF	TGCAGTGCTAAAGCAGGGTTTGAAGCTTTCTTT
NA	TRBV6-6	NA	TRBJ1-5	CASRAQGTNQPQHF	TGTGCCAGCAGGGCTCAGGGAACCAATCAGCCCCAGCATTTT
NA	TRBV5-1	NA	TRBJ2-7	CASSLGLGREAYEQYF	TGCGCCAGCAGCTTGGGCCTCGGTCGAGAAGCCTACGAGCAGTACTTC
few	TRBV19	NA	TRBJ1-1	CASSTPRGGGTEAFF	TGTGCCAGTAGTACCCCGAGGGGCGGGGGGACTGAAGCTTTCTTT
NA	TRBV9	TRBD2	TRBJ2-3	CASSASGGFSTDTQYF	TGTGCCAGCAGCGCTAGCGGGGGCTTCAGCACAGATACGCAGTATTTT
NA	TRBV7-2	TRBD2	TRBJ2-3	CASSPPGLAGGTDTQYF	TGTGCCAGCAGCCCCCCTGGACTAGCGGGGGGCACAGATACGCAGTATTTT
once	TRBV19	NA	TRBJ1-4	CASSGTGDEKLFF	TGTGCCAGTAGTGGGACGGGGGATGAAAAACTGTTTTTT
NA	TRBV28	NA	TRBJ1-2	CASSLFGGYTF	TGTGCCAGCAGTTTGTTCGGGGGCTACACCTTC
NA	TRBV9	NA	TRBJ1-6	CASSQGQPSAPLHF	TGTGCCAGCAGCCAAGGACAGCCCTCGGCACCCCTCCACTTT
NA	TRBV25-1	NA	TRBJ1-2	CASNLGAGSGYTF	TGTGCCAGCAACTTAGGGGCGGGGAGTGGCTACACCTTC
once	TRBV6-5	TRBD1	TRBJ1-2	CASTMLAGQGGGYTF	TGTGCCAGCACAATGTTAGCAGGACAGGGTGGAGGCTACACCTTC
few	TRBV19	NA	TRBJ1-2	CASSISQGLGGYTF	TGTGCCAGTAGTATATCTCAGGGTCTCGGTGGCTACACCTTC
once	TRBV5-1	NA	TRBJ2-5	CASSKTAYQETQYF	TGCGCCAGCAGCAAAACAGCTTACCAAGAGACCCAGTACTTC
NA	TRBV5-4	TRBD1	TRBJ1-5	CASSVDRVQPQHF	TGTGCCAGCAGCGTGGACAGGGTTCAGCCCCAGCATTTT
NA	TRBV18	NA	TRBJ2-1	CASSPGGQPYNEQFF	TGTGCCAGCTCACCGGGGGGGCAGCCCTACAATGAGCAGTTCTTC
NA	TRBV11-2	NA	TRBJ2-4	CASSFRGAKNIQYF	TGTGCCAGCAGCTTTCGGGGAGCCAAAAACATTCAGTACTTC
NA	TRBV20-1	NA	TRBJ1-5	CSAQDNQPQHF	TGCAGTGCCCAGGACAATCAGCCCCAGCATTTT
NA	TRBV11-2	TRBD2	TRBJ2-1	CASRPTHRGDNEQFF	TGTGCCAGCAGGCCGACTCACCGGGGGGACAATGAGCAGTTCTTC
NA	TRBV6-5	NA	TRBJ2-2	CASNPQGLTGELFF	TGTGCCAGCAATCCGCAGGGGCTCACCGGGGAGCTGTTTTTT
NA	TRBV11-2	TRBD2	TRBJ2-6	CASSGLRGGASSGANVLTF	TGTGCCAGCAGCGGCCTTCGCGGGGGGGCATCGAGTGGGGCCAACGTCCTGACTTTC
NA	TRBV5-1	TRBD1	TRBJ1-6	CASSLDRDRGNSPLHF	TGCGCCAGCAGCTTGGACCGGGACAGGGGCAATTCACCCCTCCACTTT
NA	TRBV30	NA	TRBJ1-4	CARGGGRGRAEKLFF	TGTGCCCGTGGTGGGGGCAGGGGTCGAGCTGAAAAACTGTTTTTT
NA	TRBV5-1	NA	TRBJ2-1	CASSLGLVINEQFF	TGCGCCAGCAGCTTGGGACTGGTCATCAATGAGCAGTTCTTC
NA	TRBV5-1	TRBD1	TRBJ1-1	CASRQGGNTEAFF	TGCGCCAGCAGACAGGGGGGGAACACTGAAGCTTTCTTT
NA	TRBV19	TRBD1	TRBJ1-5	CASSTRQGSNQPQHF	TGTGCCAGTAGTACCCGACAGGGTAGCAATCAGCCCCAGCATTTT
NA	TRBV4-3	NA	TRBJ1-1	CASSQDGTNTEAFF	TGCGCCAGCAGCCAAGATGGCACGAACACTGAAGCTTTCTTT
NA	TRBV7-2	NA	TRBJ2-7	CASSSLDRPYEQYF	TGTGCCAGCAGCTCACTCGACAGACCCTACGAGCAGTACTTC
NA	TRBV6-5	NA	TRBJ2-2	CASLRAGARTGELFF	TGTGCCAGCCTTAGGGCAGGGGCCAGAACCGGGGAGCTGTTTTTT
NA	TRBV27	NA	TRBJ1-5	CASSSFGSNQPQHF	TGTGCCAGCAGTTCATTCGGGAGCAATCAGCCCCAGCATTTT
NA	TRBV29-1	NA	TRBJ1-3	CSVATASSGNTIYF	TGCAGCGTTGCGACGGCTAGCTCTGGAAACACCATATATTTT
NA	TRBV7-9	TRBD1	TRBJ2-3	CASSLDRGQGPDTQYF	TGTGCCAGCAGTTTAGACAGGGGCCAGGGTCCAGATACGCAGTATTTT